Following are 18 T cell receptor beta chains from one sample sequenced in a study of cytomegalovirus exposure and HLA in healthy donors. The primer mix had 60 Vbeta and 13 Jbeta primers. Libraries were prepared by immunoSEQ multiplex PCR; TCRdb keeps only in-frame clonotypes and omits some of them. The sample carries 150,000 to 200,000 clones, around 81% recorded once. Sequenced: PBMCs. These receptors all stem from a woman in her twenties or thirties in good health and CMV-seronegative.

On this clone itself: Its ends do not fully match the called genes, so a read error is possible. The chain joins TRBV7-2 to TRBJ2-4; TRBD1 agrees at 7 bases. CDR1 SGHTA and CDR2 FQGNSA come from the germline V gene. The CDR3 spans 11 residues. The CDR3 nucleotides read TGTGCCAGCAGCGAGGGGGACAGAAGAGACTTC. It translates to CASSEGDRRDF.

The chain links TRBV9 to TRBJ2-5, with 9 nucleotides matching TRBD1. The CDR3 sequence is 16 residues long. The J segment lost 6 bases and the V segment lost 0 bases, leaving 9 bases of the junction unmatched. The V gene's germline CDR1 is SGDLS and CDR2 YYNGEE. CDR3: CASSVGDWTGVKTQYF. The DNA for the CDR3 is TGTGCCAGCAGCGTAGGAGATTGGACAGGGGTTAAGACCCAGTACTTC.

This clone was detected a few times. J is TRBJ2-1 and V is TRBV5-1; D possibly uses TRBD1 or TRBD2 (5 bases each). The CDR3 length is 15 residues. Trimming cost V 4 bases and J 3 bases, with 14 bases left between them. CDR1 is SGHRS and CDR2 is YFSETQ in the germline V gene. The CDR3 loop is CASSLGVSDYNEQFF. For the CDR3, the DNA is TGCGCCAGCAGCCTGGGGGTTAGCGACTACAATGAGCAGTTCTTC.

The rearrangement joins TRBV10-2 to TRBJ2-7; no definite D call. CDR3 length equals 12 residues. Trimming took 8 bases from V and 4 from J, leaving 12 bases between them. Germline-derived CDR1 and CDR2 are WSHSY and SAAADI. The CDR3 bases are TGCGCCAGCTCAGTAGACTTATACGAGCAGTACTTC. Translation: CASSVDLYEQYF.

V usage is TRBV5-4 and J usage is TRBJ1-1; D unclear. The V gene's germline CDR1 is SGHNT and CDR2 YYREEE (reference sequence). V was cut by 0 bases and J by 5 bases, with 23 bases left in between. The CDR3 contains 18 residues. This chain's CDR3 is CASSLGRWTGFTITEAFF. The CDR3 nucleotides are TGTGCCAGCAGCTTGGGACGCTGGACGGGATTCACTATTACTGAAGCTTTCTTT.

The chain uses TRBV5-1 and TRBJ2-3; D uncertain. The CDR3 totals 11 residues. Trimming cost V 0 bases and J 7 bases, with 3 bases left between them. CDR1 and CDR2 from the germline V gene are SGHRS and YFSETQ. In DNA form, the CDR3 reads TGCGCCAGCAGCTTGGCCAATACGCAGTATTTT. Encoded protein: CASSLANTQYF.

V is TRBV29-1 and J is TRBJ2-7, with 10 bases that match TRBD1. The CDR3 runs 12 residues. J gave up 4 bases and V 3 bases, and 0 bases lay outside the gene matches. The V gene's germline CDR1 is SQVTM and CDR2 ANQGSEA. In nucleotides, the CDR3 is TGCAGCGTTGAGGGACAGGGGTACGAGCAGTACTTC. Translation: CSVEGQGYEQYF.

In its sample, this clone was seen a few times. The genes are TRBV7-9 and TRBJ2-2, with 15 positions matching TRBD2. The CDR3 loop spans 19 amino acids. Germline V gene lookup returns CDR1 SEHNR and CDR2 FQNEAQ (reference sequence). With V trimmed by 3 bases and J by 0 bases, 5 bases remained unmatched. The CDR3 DNA is TGTGCCAGCAGCTTTGGACTAGCGGGGGGGGTTACGAACACCGGGGAGCTGTTTTTT. Translated, it gives CASSFGLAGGVTNTGELFF. Combining the CDR3 with reference TRBV7-9 and TRBJ2-2 gives the whole variable domain DTGVSQNPRHKITKRGQNVTFRCDPISEHNRLYWYRQTLGQGPEFLTYFQNEAQLEKSRLLSDRFSAERPKGSFSTLEIQRTEQGDSAMYLCASSFGLAGGVTNTGELFFGEGSRLTVL.

V and J are TRBV19 and TRBJ2-7, with D perhaps matching TRBD1 (7 bases). CDR3 length equals 14 residues. The V gene lost 4 bases and the J gene lost 5 bases, with 15 bases spanning the gap. Per germline, CDR1 LNHDA and CDR2 SQIVND (reference sequence). The CDR3 spells CASSTWRDSHEQYF. CDR3 nucleotides: TGTGCCAGTAGTACCTGGCGGGACAGTCACGAGCAGTACTTC.

The chain employs TRBV5-5 and TRBJ2-1, with 8 bases that match TRBD1. Looked up from germline, CDR1 is SGHKS and CDR2 is YYEKEE (reference sequence). There are 16 residues in the CDR3. The trim removed 0 bases at V and 2 bases at J, leaving 4 bases unmatched. The CDR3 nucleotides read TGTGCCAGCAGCTTGGGGACAGGGTACACCTACAATGAGCAGTTCTTC. Translated, it gives CASSLGTGYTYNEQFF.

The chain combines TRBV19 with TRBJ2-7, with 11 bases fitting TRBD2. The CDR3 runs 15 residues. V lost 7 bases and J lost 0; bases outside the gene matches: 5. Germline V gives CDR1 LNHDA, CDR2 SQIVND (reference sequence). For the CDR3, the DNA is TGTGCCAGTACCCCCGGGACTAGCGGCTCCTACGAGCAGTACTTC. The encoded protein is CASTPGTSGSYEQYF.

The V gene is TRBV6-5, the J gene TRBJ2-2; 10 bases are shared with TRBD1. J gave up 7 bases and V 5 bases, and 7 bases lay outside the gene matches. In germline, CDR1 is MNHEY, CDR2 SVGAGI. CDR3 size: 15 residues. In DNA, the CDR3 is TGTGCCAGCAGTGGGACAGGGGACGGGGTCGGGGAGCTGTTTTTT. Encoded protein: CASSGTGDGVGELFF.

The chain is built from TRBV19 and TRBJ2-5; 7 bases map to TRBD1. Germline CDR1 reads LNHDA; CDR2 reads SQIVND (reference sequence). The V gene end was trimmed by 3 bases and the J gene end by 5 bases; junction bases not matched to a gene: 6. CDR3 length equals 14 residues. CDR3 sequence (DNA): TGTGCCAGTAGTATTTGGCAGGGGGACGAGACCCAGTACTTC. As protein: CASSIWQGDETQYF.

The V and J genes are TRBV5-4 and TRBJ2-1; 7 bases map to TRBD2. Germline loops: CDR1 SGHNT, CDR2 YYREEE (reference sequence). The CDR3 runs to 13 residues. The V and J ends lost 0 bases and 10 bases, in that order; junction bases with no gene match: 4. The CDR3 loop is CASSLDREGEQFF. For the CDR3, the DNA is TGTGCCAGCAGCTTGGATAGGGAGGGGGAGCAGTTCTTC.

The V gene is TRBV21-1, the J gene TRBJ1-6. TRBV21-1 is recorded as a pseudogene. The CDR3 extends over 17 amino acids. The CDR3 DNA is TGTGCCGGCATCCACTCCGGGTCGGGGTCGGCGGGCTCACCCCTCCACTTT. It codes for CAGIHSGSGSAGSPLHF.

V usage is TRBV9 and J usage is TRBJ1-5; D gene uncertain. The length of the CDR3 is 14 residues. The germline V gene has CDR1 SGDLS and CDR2 YYNGEE. V lost 0 bases and J lost 2, with 6 bases in between. CDR3 in amino acids: CASSVGQGNQPQHF. The CDR3 DNA reads TGTGCCAGCAGCGTAGGACAAGGCAATCAGCCCCAGCATTTT. The whole variable domain, remainder taken from reference TRBV9 and TRBJ1-5, is DSGVTQTPKHLITATGQRVTLRCSPRSGDLSVYWYQQSLDQGLQFLIQYYNGEERAKGNILERFSAQQFPDLHSELNLSSLELGDSALYFCASSVGQGNQPQHFGDGTRLSIL.

V is TRBV5-4 and J is TRBJ1-1, with a weak D call TRBD1 (6 bases). The CDR3 sequence is 14 residues long. Trimming removed 4 bases at V and 0 bases at J, with 10 bases between. Germline V gene sequence: CDR1 SGHNT, CDR2 YYREEE (reference sequence). Here the CDR3 reads CASSHGQLNTEAFF. The DNA for the CDR3 is TGTGCCAGCAGCCACGGACAGCTGAACACTGAAGCTTTCTTT.

This clone has a handful of counts. V is TRBV6-5 and J is TRBJ1-1, with D possibly being TRBD1 (5 bases). Per germline, CDR1 MNHEY and CDR2 SVGAGI. This CDR3 is built from 13 residues. The V end lost 5 bases, the J end lost 11 bases, and 18 bases lay between the germline ends. CDR3 region: CASSTQDISRAFF. CDR3 coding DNA: TGTGCCAGCAGTACCCAGGACATTTCGAGGGCTTTCTTT.